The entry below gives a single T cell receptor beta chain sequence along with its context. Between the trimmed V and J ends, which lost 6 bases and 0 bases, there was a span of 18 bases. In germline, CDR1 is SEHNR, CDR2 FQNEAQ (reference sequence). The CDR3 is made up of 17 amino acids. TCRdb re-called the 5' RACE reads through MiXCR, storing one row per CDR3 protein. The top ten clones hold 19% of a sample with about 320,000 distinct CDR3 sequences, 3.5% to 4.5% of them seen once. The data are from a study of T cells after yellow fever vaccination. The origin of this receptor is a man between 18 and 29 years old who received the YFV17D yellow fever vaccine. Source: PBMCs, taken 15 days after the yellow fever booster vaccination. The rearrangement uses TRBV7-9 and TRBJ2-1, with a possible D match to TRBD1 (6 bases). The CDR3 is CASRSGQSSSSYNEQFF. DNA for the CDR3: TGTGCCAGCAGGTCCGGACAGTCTTCTAGCTCCTACAATGAGCAGTTCTTC.